What follows are 20 T cell receptor beta chains derived from one specimen sequenced in a study of cytomegalovirus exposure and HLA in healthy donors. A multiplex PCR was run with 60 Vbeta primers and 13 Jbeta primers. Method: immunoSEQ multiplex PCR; TCRdb's copy keeps in-frame clones and lacks some. The sample includes under 150,000 clones, around 84% of them seen just once. Sequenced: PBMCs. The receptors derive from a man aged 45-65 years in good health and CMV-seronegative.

The chain employs TRBV6-1 and TRBJ1-4, with D unresolved. The CDR3 length is 15 residues. Trimming cost V 1 base and J 4 bases, with 10 bases left between them. The germline gives CDR1 MNHNS, CDR2 SASEGT. The DNA for the CDR3 is TGTGCCAGCAGTGAAGGGAGAAGCGGTAATGAAAAACTGTTTTTT. Translation: CASSEGRSGNEKLFF.

The genes are TRBV4-3 and TRBJ1-2; D is unclear. Trimming shortened V by 0 bases and J by 8 bases, and 10 bases separated the two germline ends. The CDR3 runs 13 residues. CDR1 is LGHNA and CDR2 is YSLEER in the germline V gene. CDR3 in DNA: TGCGCCAGCAGCCAAGATGGTCCAGAAGGCTACACCTTC. Its protein product is CASSQDGPEGYTF.

The chain links TRBV7-9 to TRBJ1-1; D is undetermined. The CDR3 contains 13 residues. CDR1 and CDR2 (germline): SEHNR, FQNEAQ (reference sequence). Trimming left V 2 bases short and J 3 bases short, with 7 bases between. The CDR3 loop reads CASSLPPDTEAFF. CDR3 nucleotide sequence: TGTGCCAGCAGCTTACCCCCGGACACTGAAGCTTTCTTT. Supplemented by reference TRBV7-9 and TRBJ1-1, the full variable domain reads DTGVSQNPRHKITKRGQNVTFRCDPISEHNRLYWYRQTLGQGPEFLTYFQNEAQLEKSRLLSDRFSAERPKGSFSTLEIQRTEQGDSAMYLCASSLPPDTEAFFGQGTRLTVV.

The V call is TRBV4-2, the J call TRBJ2-7, with 15 bases that match TRBD2. Germline CDR1 and CDR2: LGHNA and YNFKEQ. V lost 3 bases and J lost 6; bases outside the gene matches: 15. This CDR3 comprises 19 residues. This chain's CDR3 is CASSQMTGRTSGGAGEQYF. The CDR3 nucleotides read TGTGCCAGCAGCCAGATGACAGGTCGGACTAGCGGGGGGGCTGGCGAGCAGTACTTC.

This sequence joins TRBV5-1 and TRBJ1-4; D might be TRBD1 (5 bases). Deletions cut 2 bases from V and 4 bases from J, with 9 bases between. CDR1 SGHRS and CDR2 YFSETQ come from the germline V gene. The CDR3 sequence is 14 residues long. CDR3 in DNA: TGCGCCAGCAGCTTCGGGGGGGGTAATGAAAAACTGTTTTTT. It codes for CASSFGGGNEKLFF.

V is TRBV21-1 and J is TRBJ2-7; the table's TRBD2 call for D was not verified on the DNA. TRBV21-1 is assigned pseudogene status. The CDR3 runs 14 residues. The CDR3: CASSQGEADYEQYF. CDR3 nucleotides: TGTGCCAGCAGTCAAGGGGAGGCAGACTACGAGCAGTACTTC.

The V gene is TRBV9, the J gene TRBJ2-2, with 14 bases identical to TRBD2. The CDR3 runs to 18 residues. The V gene end was trimmed by 3 bases and the J gene end by 5 bases; junction bases not matched to a gene: 9. In germline, CDR1 is SGDLS, CDR2 YYNGEE. The CDR3 loop reads CASSASRLAGGLTGELFF. The CDR3 DNA reads TGTGCCAGCAGCGCCTCCCGACTAGCGGGGGGGTTAACCGGGGAGCTGTTTTTT. The variable domain in full, with the rest retrieved from reference TRBV9 and TRBJ2-2, is DSGVTQTPKHLITATGQRVTLRCSPRSGDLSVYWYQQSLDQGLQFLIQYYNGEERAKGNILERFSAQQFPDLHSELNLSSLELGDSALYFCASSASRLAGGLTGELFFGEGSRLTVL.

This chain joins TRBV6-6 and TRBJ1-6; 8 bases are a match to TRBD1. The V gene end was trimmed by 5 bases and the J gene end by 10 bases; junction bases not matched to a gene: 10. Germline V lookup: CDR1 MNHNY, CDR2 SVGAGI (reference sequence). The CDR3 runs 15 residues. This chain's CDR3 is CASSTQDRVHSPLHF. The CDR3 coding sequence is TGTGCCAGCAGTACCCAGGACAGGGTACACTCACCCCTCCACTTT.

V usage is TRBV2 and J usage is TRBJ2-3, with 8 bases aligning to TRBD1. V was pared by 5 bases and J by 1 base, with 2 bases of the junction left unmatched. CDR3 length: 14 amino acids. The germline V gene encodes CDR1 SNHLY and CDR2 FYNNEI. CDR3 DNA sequence: TGTGCCAGCAGTAGACAGGGGCGCACAGATACGCAGTATTTT. It encodes CASSRQGRTDTQYF.

This chain joins TRBV2 and TRBJ1-1, with D perhaps matching TRBD1 (5 bases). V shed 3 bases and J shed 1 base, with 9 bases lying between them. Germline V CDR1 and CDR2: SNHLY, FYNNEI. This CDR3 region has 14 residues. Here the CDR3 reads CASSEGDSNTEAFF. The CDR3, as DNA: TGTGCCAGCAGTGAGGGGGACTCGAACACTGAAGCTTTCTTT.

The chain joins TRBV6-1 to TRBJ2-3; 10 bases fit TRBD1. The CDR3 spans 16 residues. The germline gives CDR1 MNHNS, CDR2 SASEGT. After removal of 3 bases from V and 3 bases from J, the junction contained 6 bases not matched to a gene. The CDR3 DNA follows: TGTGCCAGCAGTGACCCGACAGGGGGCGCGACAGATACGCAGTATTTT. It yields the protein CASSDPTGGATDTQYF.

A single count supports this clone. The chain recombines TRBV11-1 with TRBJ1-1; possible D gene TRBD1, 5 bases. V was shortened by 5 bases and J by 1 base, with 11 bases between the two germline ends. This CDR3 has 14 amino acids. The germline gives CDR1 SGHAT, CDR2 FQDESV (reference sequence). DNA of the CDR3: TGTGCCAGCAGCCCCCCGGGGGGGAACACTGAAGCTTTCTTT. Translated, it gives CASSPPGGNTEAFF.

This clone has a single count. The chain carries TRBV19 and TRBJ1-4, with unresolved D. Germline V gene sequence: CDR1 LNHDA, CDR2 SQIVND (reference sequence). The CDR3 extends over 17 amino acids. Trimming left V 3 bases short and J 5 bases short, with 19 bases between. The CDR3 DNA reads TGTGCCAGTAGTATCCTCGACCCCGGGATCCAGAATGAAAAACTGTTTTTT. It is translated as CASSILDPGIQNEKLFF.

The CDR3 DNA sequence: TGTGCCAGCAGTGAATTAGGTCGGGCCAGGGACTACGAGCAGTACTTC. Its protein product is CASSELGRARDYEQYF. J is TRBJ2-7 and V is TRBV25-1; possible D gene TRBD1, 5 bases. The CDR3 is 16 residues long. Germline CDR1 reads MGHDK; CDR2 reads SYGVNS. V lost 1 base to trimming and J lost 3 bases, with 16 bases between them.

The genes are TRBV7-2 and TRBJ2-5; 9 nucleotides line up with TRBD2. Germline V CDR1 and CDR2: SGHTA, FQGNSA. Trimming took 1 base from V and 4 from J; bases not matched to a gene: 13. The CDR3 has 18 amino acids. The chain's CDR3 is CASSLVWGRGGAGETQYF. In DNA form, the CDR3 reads TGTGCCAGCAGCTTAGTCTGGGGGCGCGGGGGGGCCGGAGAGACCCAGTACTTC.

Of note for this clone: An end of the junction differs from the germline gene, which may be a read error. V usage is TRBV7-9 and J usage is TRBJ1-2; a possible D gene is TRBD1 (6 bases). The germline V gene encodes CDR1 SEHNR and CDR2 FQNEAQ (reference sequence). The CDR3 has 13 residues. The CDR3 is CASSYGQNYGYTF. For the CDR3, the DNA is TGTGCCAGCAGCTATGGACAGAACTACGGCTACACCTTC.

V and J are TRBV7-9 and TRBJ1-5; 8 bases map to TRBD1. V gave up 4 bases and J gave up 7 bases; unmatched junction bases: 6. This CDR3 has 14 amino acids. Germline CDR1 and CDR2: SEHNR and FQNEAQ (reference sequence). CDR3 protein: CASSSQTGDQPQHF. CDR3 bases: TGTGCCAGCAGCTCCCAGACAGGGGACCAGCCCCAGCATTTT.

This chain uses TRBV10-2 with TRBJ2-7; D is uncertain. Germline-derived CDR1 and CDR2 are WSHSY and SAAADI. The CDR3 contains 12 residues. Trimming stripped 6 bases from V and 0 bases from J, with 6 bases between. The CDR3 coding sequence is TGCGCCAGCAGGCCGAGCTCCTACGAGCAGTACTTC. Protein: CASRPSSYEQYF.

V usage is TRBV18 and J usage is TRBJ2-7; 8 nucleotides agree with TRBD1. Germline CDR1 and CDR2: KGHSH and LQKENI. The trim removed 6 bases at V and 1 base at J, leaving 2 bases unmatched. The CDR3 totals 13 residues. CDR3 DNA: TGTGCCAGCTCGTGGGACAGGTCCTACGAGCAGTACTTC. Translating gives CASSWDRSYEQYF.

This clone was observed a single time. V gene TRBV13 combines with J gene TRBJ2-3; TRBD2 aligns across 12 bases. The V gene end was trimmed by 5 bases and the J gene end by 5 bases; junction bases not matched to a gene: 8. Germline assignment: CDR1 PRHDT and CDR2 FYEKMQ (reference sequence). There are 16 residues in the CDR3. The CDR3 nucleotides are TGTGCCAGCAGCCTCGGACTAGCGGGGTCGGGAGATACGCAGTATTTT. As protein: CASSLGLAGSGDTQYF.